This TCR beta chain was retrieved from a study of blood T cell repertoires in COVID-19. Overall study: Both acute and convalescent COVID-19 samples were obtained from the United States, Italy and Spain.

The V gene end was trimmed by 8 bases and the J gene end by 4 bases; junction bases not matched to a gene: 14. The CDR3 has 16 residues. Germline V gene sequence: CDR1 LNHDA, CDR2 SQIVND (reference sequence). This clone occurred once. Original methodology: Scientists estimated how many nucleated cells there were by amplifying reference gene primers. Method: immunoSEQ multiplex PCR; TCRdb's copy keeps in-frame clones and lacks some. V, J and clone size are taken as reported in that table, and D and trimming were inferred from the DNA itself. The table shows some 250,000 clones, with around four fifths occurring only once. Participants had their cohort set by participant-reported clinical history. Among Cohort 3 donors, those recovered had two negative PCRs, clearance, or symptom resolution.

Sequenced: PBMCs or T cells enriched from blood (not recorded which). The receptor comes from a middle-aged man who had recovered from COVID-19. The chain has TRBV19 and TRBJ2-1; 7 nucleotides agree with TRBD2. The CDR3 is CASQIRSGREYNEQFF. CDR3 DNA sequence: TGTGCCAGTCAAATACGGAGTGGGAGGGAGTACAATGAGCAGTTCTTC.